The present T cell receptor beta chain was sequenced within a study of vaccination effects on CD4 cells after COVID-19. In the ViraFEST assay, antigen-specific CD4+ clonotypes were identified by expansion after peptide-pool stimulation. Cultured cells yielded isolated CD4+ T cells after roughly 11 days. Two doses of either BNT162b2 or mRNA-1273 were given to each participant. It was with around 10 IU/ml IL-2 and approximately 10 ug/ml peptides that under 2.5 million PBMC per well were cultured. Comments on this clone: Its antigen is undetermined.

The CDR3 runs to 20 residues. The trim removed 3 bases at V and 4 bases at J, leaving 15 bases unmatched. CDR1 KGHDR and CDR2 SFDVKD come from the germline V gene. Study outcomes and limitations: Convalescent patients were scarce in the study, and it lacked early post-infection timepoints.

Clones were sequenced by immunoSEQ multiplex PCR, and TCRdb holds only the in-frame ones, with some missing. The table shows tens of thousands of clones, with roughly four fifths occurring only once. Specimen: CD4+ T cells from PBMCs cultured with HCoV-229E spike peptides, collected after COVID-19 vaccination. The genes are TRBV24-1 and TRBJ2-1; 12 nucleotides match TRBD2. The clonotype comes from a human donor who received a COVID-19 vaccine. The CDR3, as DNA: TGTGCCACCAGTGATCCTGCACGGACTAGCGGGACCTCAGCTTACAATGAGCAGTTCTTC. Protein: CATSDPARTSGTSAYNEQFF.